The text below deals with one T cell receptor beta chain. Its antigen is not identified. These data belong to a study of beta chain features in type 1 diabetes. Notes on the study in general: Researchers cautioned that cDNA sequencing could over-represent cells with high TCR expression. Among patients with Type 1 diabetes, TCRB CDR3s were moderately but significantly shorter in every one of the four CD4+ subsets.

All of the isolated RNA was reverse transcribed, so expressed TCRB transcripts were sequenced. TCRdb's table, derived via immunoSEQ multiplex PCR, lists solely in-frame clones and lacks some. The sample consists of approximately 15,000 clones, roughly three quarters of them appearing once. The V end lost 1 base, the J end lost 4 bases, and 10 bases lay between the germline ends. The CDR3 extends over 14 amino acids. CDR1 is SGHTA and CDR2 is FQGNSA in the germline V gene. The sample taken for sequencing was stem cell memory CD4+ T cells from blood. The V call is TRBV7-2, the J call TRBJ1-2; maybe TRBD1 (5 bases). This clonotype was obtained from a young woman with type 1 diabetes. The CDR3 loop is CASSLDRGAYGYTF. DNA for the CDR3: TGTGCCAGCAGCTTAGATCGCGGGGCCTATGGCTACACCTTC.